The present T cell receptor (beta chain) was sequenced within a study of T cell responses to AZD1222 COVID-19 vaccine. Of note for this clone: Its specificity is unknown.

The method was immunoSEQ multiplex PCR; TCRdb's version includes in-frame clones alone and lacks a portion of them. The sample comprises some 130,000 clones, around nine tenths of which are singletons, and around 2.4% rests with the top ten. General study results and limits: Seropositivity was recorded at baseline in only a handful of AZD1222 recipients. Close to half of all spike-specific TCRs reportedly target regions of the variants that are unmutated.

The receptor comes from an adult in good health. Sequences were derived from peripheral blood, sampled on day 0 of AZD1222 vaccination.

The CDR3 DNA is TGTGCCATCAGTGAGGGTAGGACTCAGCCCCAGCATTTT. Protein product: CAISEGRTQPQHF. This chain uses TRBV10-3 with TRBJ1-5; D is unresolved. This CDR3 comprises 13 residues. Trimming left V 2 bases short and J 6 bases short, with 8 bases between. Germline CDR1 reads ENHRY; CDR2 reads SYGVKD.